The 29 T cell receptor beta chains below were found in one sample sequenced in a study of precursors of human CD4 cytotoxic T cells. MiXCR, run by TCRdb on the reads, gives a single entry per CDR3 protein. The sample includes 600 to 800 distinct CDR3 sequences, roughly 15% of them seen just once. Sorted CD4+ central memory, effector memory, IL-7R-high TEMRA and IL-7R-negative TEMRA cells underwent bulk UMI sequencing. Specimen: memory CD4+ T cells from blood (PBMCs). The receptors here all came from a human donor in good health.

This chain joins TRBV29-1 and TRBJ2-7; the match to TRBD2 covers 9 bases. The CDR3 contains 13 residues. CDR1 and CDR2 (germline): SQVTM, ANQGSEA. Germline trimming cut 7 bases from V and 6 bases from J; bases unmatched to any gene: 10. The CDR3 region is CSARAGGSGEQYF. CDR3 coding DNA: TGCAGCGCCCGAGCGGGAGGTTCCGGCGAGCAGTACTTC.

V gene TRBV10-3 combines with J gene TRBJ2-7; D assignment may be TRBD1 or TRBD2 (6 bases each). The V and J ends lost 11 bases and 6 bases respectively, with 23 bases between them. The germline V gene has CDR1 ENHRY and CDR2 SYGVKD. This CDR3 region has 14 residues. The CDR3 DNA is TGTGCCTCACTGGAAGTGGAGGGGGTGGGCGAGCAGTACGTC. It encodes CASLEVEGVGEQYV.

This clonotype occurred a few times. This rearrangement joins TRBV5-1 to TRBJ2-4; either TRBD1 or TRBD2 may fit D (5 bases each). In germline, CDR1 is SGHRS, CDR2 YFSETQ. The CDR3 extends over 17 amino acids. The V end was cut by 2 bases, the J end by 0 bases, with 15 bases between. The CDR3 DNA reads TGCGCCAGCAGCTTAGGGACCCAGAGAATAGCCAAAAACATTCAGTACTTC. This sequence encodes CASSLGTQRIAKNIQYF.

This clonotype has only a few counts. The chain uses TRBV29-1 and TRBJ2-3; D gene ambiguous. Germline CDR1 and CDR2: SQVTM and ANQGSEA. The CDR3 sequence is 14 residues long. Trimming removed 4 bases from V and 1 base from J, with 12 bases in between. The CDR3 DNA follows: TGCAGCGTTGCTCCCGGGCCCCGCACAGATACGCAGTATTTT. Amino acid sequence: CSVAPGPRTDTQYF.

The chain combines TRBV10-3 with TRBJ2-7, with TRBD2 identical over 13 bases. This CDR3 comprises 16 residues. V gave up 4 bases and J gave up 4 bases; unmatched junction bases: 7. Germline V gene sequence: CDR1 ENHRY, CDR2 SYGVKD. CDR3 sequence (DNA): TGTGCCATCAGTGCCTGGACTAGCGGGAGCTCTTACGAGCAGTACTTC. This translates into CAISAWTSGSSYEQYF.

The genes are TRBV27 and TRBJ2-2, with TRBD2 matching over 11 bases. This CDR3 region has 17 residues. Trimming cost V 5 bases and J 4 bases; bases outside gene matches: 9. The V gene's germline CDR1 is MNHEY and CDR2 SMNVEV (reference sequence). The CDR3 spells CASSVSGRASGTGELFF. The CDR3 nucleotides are TGTGCCAGCAGTGTTAGCGGGAGGGCCTCGGGCACCGGGGAGCTGTTTTTT.

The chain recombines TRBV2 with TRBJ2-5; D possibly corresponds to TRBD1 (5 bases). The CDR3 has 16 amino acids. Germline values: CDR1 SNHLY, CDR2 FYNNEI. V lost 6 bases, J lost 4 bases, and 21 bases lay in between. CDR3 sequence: CASRIRVDGPIETQYF. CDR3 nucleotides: TGTGCCAGCAGAATCAGGGTGGACGGACCGATAGAGACCCAGTACTTC.

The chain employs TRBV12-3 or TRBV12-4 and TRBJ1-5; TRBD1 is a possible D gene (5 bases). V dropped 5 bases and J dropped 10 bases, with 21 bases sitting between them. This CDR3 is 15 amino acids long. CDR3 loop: CASSEVLDNFQPQHF. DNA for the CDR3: TGTGCCAGCAGTGAAGTGCTGGACAACTTCCAACCCCAGCATTTT.

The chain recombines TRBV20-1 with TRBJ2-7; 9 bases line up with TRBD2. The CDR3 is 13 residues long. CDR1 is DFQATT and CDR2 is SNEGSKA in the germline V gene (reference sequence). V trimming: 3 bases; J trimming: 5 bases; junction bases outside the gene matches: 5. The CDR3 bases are TGCAGTGCTAGTGGCGGGAGGGTTCACGAGCAGTACTTC. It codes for CSASGGRVHEQYF.

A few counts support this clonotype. The CDR3 region is CASSLRAGDSYEQYF. The CDR3 nucleotides are TGTGCCAGCAGCCTCCGAGCTGGAGACTCCTACGAGCAGTACTTC. The chain employs TRBV4-2 and TRBJ2-7; D call uncertain. V lost 4 bases, J lost 0 bases, and 13 bases lay in between. Looked up from germline, CDR1 is LGHNA and CDR2 is YNFKEQ. CDR3 size: 15 residues.

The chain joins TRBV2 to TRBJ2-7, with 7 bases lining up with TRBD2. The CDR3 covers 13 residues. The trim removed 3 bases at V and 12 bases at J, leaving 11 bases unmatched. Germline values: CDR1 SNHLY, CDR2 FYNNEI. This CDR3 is CASSEMAGAVAYF. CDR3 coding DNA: TGTGCCAGCAGTGAGATGGCGGGAGCTGTTGCGTACTTC.

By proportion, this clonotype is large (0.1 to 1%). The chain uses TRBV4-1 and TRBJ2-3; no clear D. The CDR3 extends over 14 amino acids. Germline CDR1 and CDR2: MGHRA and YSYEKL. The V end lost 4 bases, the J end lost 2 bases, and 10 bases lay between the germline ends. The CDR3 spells CASSLEQTTDTQYF. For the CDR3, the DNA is TGCGCCAGCAGCCTGGAGCAGACCACAGATACGCAGTATTTT.

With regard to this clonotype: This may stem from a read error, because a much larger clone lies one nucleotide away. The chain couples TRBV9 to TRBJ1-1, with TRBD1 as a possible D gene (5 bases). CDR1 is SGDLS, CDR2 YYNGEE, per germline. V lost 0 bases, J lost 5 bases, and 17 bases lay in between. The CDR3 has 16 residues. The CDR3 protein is CASSVDPRERETEAFF. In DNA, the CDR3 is TGTGCCAGCAGCGTAGACCCCAGGGAGCGAGAGACTGAAGCTTTCTTT.

The CDR3 spells CASSLEARGSEQYF. The DNA for the CDR3 is TGTGCCAGCAGCTTAGAAGCGAGGGGCTCCGAGCAGTACTTC. This chain connects TRBV7-9 to TRBJ2-7; D could derive from TRBD1 or TRBD2 (5 bases each). The germline V and J ends were trimmed by 1 base and 6 bases, with 13 bases remaining between them. The CDR3 contains 14 residues. Germline V CDR1 and CDR2: SEHNR, FQNEAQ (reference sequence). Filled out from reference TRBV7-9 and TRBJ2-7, the complete variable domain reads DTGVSQNPRHKITKRGQNVTFRCDPISEHNRLYWYRQTLGQGPEFLTYFQNEAQLEKSRLLSDRFSAERPKGSFSTLEIQRTEQGDSAMYLCASSLEARGSEQYFGPGTRLTVT.

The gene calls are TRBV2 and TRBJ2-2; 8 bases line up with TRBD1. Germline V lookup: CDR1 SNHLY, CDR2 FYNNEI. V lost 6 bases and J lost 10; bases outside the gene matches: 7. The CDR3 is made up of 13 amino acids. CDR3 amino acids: CASRETGEKELFF. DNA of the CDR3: TGTGCCAGCAGGGAGACAGGGGAGAAGGAGCTGTTTTTT.

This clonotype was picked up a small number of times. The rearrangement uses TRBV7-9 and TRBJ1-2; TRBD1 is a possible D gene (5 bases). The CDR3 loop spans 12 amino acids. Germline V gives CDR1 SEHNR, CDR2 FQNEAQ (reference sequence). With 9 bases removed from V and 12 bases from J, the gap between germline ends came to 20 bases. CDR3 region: CASDDRLGSNTF. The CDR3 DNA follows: TGTGCCAGTGATGACAGACTCGGAAGCAACACCTTC.

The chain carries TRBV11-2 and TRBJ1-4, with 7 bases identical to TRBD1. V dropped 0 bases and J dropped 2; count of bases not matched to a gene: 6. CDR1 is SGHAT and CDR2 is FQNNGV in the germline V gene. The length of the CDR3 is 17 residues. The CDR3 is CASSLDTGAKTNEKLFF. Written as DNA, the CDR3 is TGTGCCAGCAGCTTAGATACAGGGGCGAAGACTAATGAAAAACTGTTTTTT.

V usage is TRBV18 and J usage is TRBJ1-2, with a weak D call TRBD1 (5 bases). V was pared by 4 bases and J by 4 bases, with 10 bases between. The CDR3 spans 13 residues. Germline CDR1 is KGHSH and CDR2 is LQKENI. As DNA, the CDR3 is TGTGCCAGCTCACAAGACAGAGTCTATGGCTACACCTTC. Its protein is CASSQDRVYGYTF.

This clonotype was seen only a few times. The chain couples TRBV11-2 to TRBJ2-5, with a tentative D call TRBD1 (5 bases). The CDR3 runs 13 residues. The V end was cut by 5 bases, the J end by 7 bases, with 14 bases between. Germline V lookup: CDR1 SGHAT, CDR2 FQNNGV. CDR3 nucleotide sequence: TGTGCCAGCAGCCAGACTGTTCAGGGGACCCAGTACTTC. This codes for CASSQTVQGTQYF.

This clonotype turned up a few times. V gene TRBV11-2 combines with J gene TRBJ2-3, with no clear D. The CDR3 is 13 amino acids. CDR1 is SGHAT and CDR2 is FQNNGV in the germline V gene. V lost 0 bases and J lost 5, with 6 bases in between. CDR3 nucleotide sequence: TGTGCCAGCAGCTTAGATCTAGGAGATACGCAGTATTTT. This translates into CASSLDLGDTQYF.

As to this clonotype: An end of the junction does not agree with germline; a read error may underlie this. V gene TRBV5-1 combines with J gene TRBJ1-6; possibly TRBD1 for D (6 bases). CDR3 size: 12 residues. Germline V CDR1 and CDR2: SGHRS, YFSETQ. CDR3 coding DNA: TGCGCCAGCAGTTTGGACAGCTCACCCCTCCACTTT. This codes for CASSLDSSPLHF. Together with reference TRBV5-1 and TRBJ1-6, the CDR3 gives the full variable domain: KAGVTQTPRYLIKTRGQQVTLSCSPISGHRSVSWYQQTPGQGLQFLFEYFSETQRNKGNFPGRFSGRQFSNSRSEMNVSTLELGDSALYLCASSLDSSPLHFGNGTRLTVT.

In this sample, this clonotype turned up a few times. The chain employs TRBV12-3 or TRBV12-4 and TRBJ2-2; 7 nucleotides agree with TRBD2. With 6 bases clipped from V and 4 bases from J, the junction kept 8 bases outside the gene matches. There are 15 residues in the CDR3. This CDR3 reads CASSPLAELTGELFF. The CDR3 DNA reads TGTGCCAGCAGCCCGCTAGCGGAGCTCACCGGGGAGCTGTTTTTT.

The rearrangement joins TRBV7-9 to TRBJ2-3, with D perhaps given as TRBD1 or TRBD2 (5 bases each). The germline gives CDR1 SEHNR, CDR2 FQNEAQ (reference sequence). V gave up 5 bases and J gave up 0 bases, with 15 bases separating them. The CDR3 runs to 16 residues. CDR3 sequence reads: CASSPGPEASTDTQYF. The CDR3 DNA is TGTGCCAGCAGCCCAGGGCCGGAGGCCAGCACAGATACGCAGTATTTT.

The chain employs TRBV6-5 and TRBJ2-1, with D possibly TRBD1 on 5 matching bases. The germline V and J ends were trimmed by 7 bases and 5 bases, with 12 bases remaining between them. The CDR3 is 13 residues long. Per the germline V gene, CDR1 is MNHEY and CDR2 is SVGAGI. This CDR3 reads CASTRTGNNEQFF. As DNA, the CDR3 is TGTGCCAGCACGCGTACAGGTAACAATGAGCAGTTCTTC.

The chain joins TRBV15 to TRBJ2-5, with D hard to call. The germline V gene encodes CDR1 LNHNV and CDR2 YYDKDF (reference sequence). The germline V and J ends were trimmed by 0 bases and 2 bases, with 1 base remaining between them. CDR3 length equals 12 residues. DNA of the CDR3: TGTGCCACCAGCAGAGATCAAGAGACCCAGTACTTC. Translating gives CATSRDQETQYF.

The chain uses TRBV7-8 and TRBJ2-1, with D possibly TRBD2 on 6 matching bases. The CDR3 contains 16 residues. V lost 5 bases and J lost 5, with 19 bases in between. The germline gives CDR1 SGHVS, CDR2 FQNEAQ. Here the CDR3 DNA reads TGTGCCAGCAGCCGCAACCCTCAATCTAGCGACAATGAGCAGTTCTTC. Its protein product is CASSRNPQSSDNEQFF.

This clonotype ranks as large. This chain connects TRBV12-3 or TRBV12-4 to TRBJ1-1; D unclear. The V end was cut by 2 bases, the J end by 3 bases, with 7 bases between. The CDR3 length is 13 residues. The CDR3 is CASSLKFYTEAFF. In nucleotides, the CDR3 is TGTGCCAGCAGTTTAAAGTTTTACACTGAAGCTTTCTTT.

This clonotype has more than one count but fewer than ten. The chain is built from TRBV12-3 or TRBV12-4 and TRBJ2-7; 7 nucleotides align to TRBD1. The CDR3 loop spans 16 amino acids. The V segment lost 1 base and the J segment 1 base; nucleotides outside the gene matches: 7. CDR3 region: CASSLDGTASSYEQYF. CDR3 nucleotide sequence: TGTGCCAGCAGTTTAGACGGGACAGCTTCTTCCTACGAGCAGTACTTC.

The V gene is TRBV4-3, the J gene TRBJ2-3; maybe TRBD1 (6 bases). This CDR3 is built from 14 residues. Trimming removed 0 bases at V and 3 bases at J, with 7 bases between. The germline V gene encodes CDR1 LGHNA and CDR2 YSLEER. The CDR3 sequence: CASSQDTGTDTQYF. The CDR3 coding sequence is TGCGCCAGCAGCCAAGATACAGGGACAGATACGCAGTATTTT.